This T cell receptor (beta chain) was sequenced for a study of vaccination effects on CD4 cells after COVID-19. Findings and caveats of the study: In the late period after vaccination, infection- and vaccine-induced clones contracted markedly.

Here immunoSEQ multiplex PCR was the method, and the copy in TCRdb shows in-frame clones only, minus some. The profile shows over 60,000 clones, roughly four fifths of them singletons. The sample holds a few counts of this clone. Its antigen is undetermined. Within the ViraFEST assay, antigen-specific CD4+ T cells underwent expansion with viral peptide pools prior to sequencing. After roughly ten days in culture, the CD4+ T cells were isolated. In the vaccine recipients, nucleocapsid antibodies were negative and there was no prior SARS-CoV-2 infection. V was clipped by 0 bases and J by 8 bases, with 8 bases between them. The CDR3 has 12 amino acids. CDR1 is SGHRS and CDR2 is YFSETQ in the germline V gene.

This clonotype was sampled from a human donor who received a COVID-19 vaccine. The sample here was CD4+ T cells from PBMCs cultured with HCoV-NL63 spike peptides, taken before COVID-19 vaccination. The J gene is TRBJ1-2, the V gene TRBV5-1, with D perhaps matching TRBD1 (5 bases). For the CDR3, the DNA is TGCGCCAGCAGCTTGGTGGGGGAAGGCTACACCTTC. Translation: CASSLVGEGYTF.